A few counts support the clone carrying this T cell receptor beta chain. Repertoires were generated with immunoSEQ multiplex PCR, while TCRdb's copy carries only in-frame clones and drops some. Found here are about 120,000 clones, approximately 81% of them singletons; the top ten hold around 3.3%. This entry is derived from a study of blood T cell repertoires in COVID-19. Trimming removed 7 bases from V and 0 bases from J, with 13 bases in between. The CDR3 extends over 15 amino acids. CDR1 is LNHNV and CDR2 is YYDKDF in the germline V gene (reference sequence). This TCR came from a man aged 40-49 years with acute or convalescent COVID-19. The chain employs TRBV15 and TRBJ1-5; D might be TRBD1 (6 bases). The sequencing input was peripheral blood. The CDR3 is CATTTGINSNQPQHF. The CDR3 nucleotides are TGTGCCACCACCACAGGGATAAATAGCAATCAGCCCCAGCATTTT. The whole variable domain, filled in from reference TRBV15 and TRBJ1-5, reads DAMVIQNPRYQVTQFGKPVTLSCSQTLNHNVMYWYQQKSSQAPKLLFHYYDKDFNNEADTPDNFQSRRPNTSFCFLDIRSPGLGDTAMYLCATTTGINSNQPQHFGDGTRLSIL.